This T cell receptor beta chain was identified in a study of tumor-infiltrating lymphocytes in primary liver carcinoma. The overall study: Men as well as women, aged 30 to 69 years, made up the patients. Spanning 4.2 to 10 cm, the tumors were T1-T3 N0M0.

The authors took blood RNA from unsorted whole blood and also extracted germline DNA. Notes on the study in general: Tumor-adjacent and tumor-blood pairs showed less overlap than tumor region pairs.

The CDR3 consists of 14 residues. Priming with a constant-region primer yielded TCR beta cDNA from 500 ng total RNA. Slightly modified ARM-PCR, run as three nested multiplex PCR rounds, produced the TCR beta libraries. Use of TRBV1-TRBV30 forward primers with a C-beta reverse primer characterized the first two PCR rounds, which lasted about 10 cycles each. From the multiplex PCR reads, TCRdb called clonotypes with MiXCR, one entry per CDR3 protein. Found here are some 190,000 distinct CDR3 sequences, over 45% of them singletons; the top ten hold 65% to 80%. In regard to this clonotype: No antigen is known for it. A much larger clone is a single base away; this may be a read error.

The gene calls are TRBV12-3 or TRBV12-4 and TRBJ2-1; possibly TRBD1 or TRBD2 for D (5 bases each). The source is a middle-aged man with primary liver carcinoma and hepatitis B virus infection. Sequences were obtained from peripheral blood. The DNA for the CDR3 is TGTGCCAGCAATTTACGAGAGGGGAGCAATGAGCAGTTCTTC. Translating it yields CASNLREGSNEQFF.